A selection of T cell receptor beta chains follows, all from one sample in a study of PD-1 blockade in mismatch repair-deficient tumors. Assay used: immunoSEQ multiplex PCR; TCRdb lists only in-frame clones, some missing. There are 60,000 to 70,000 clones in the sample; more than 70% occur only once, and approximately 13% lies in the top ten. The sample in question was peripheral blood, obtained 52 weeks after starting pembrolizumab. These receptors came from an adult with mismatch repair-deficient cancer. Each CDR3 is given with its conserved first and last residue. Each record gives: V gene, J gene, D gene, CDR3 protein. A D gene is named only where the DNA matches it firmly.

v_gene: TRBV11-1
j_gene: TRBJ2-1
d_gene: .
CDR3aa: CASSLAGGGYREQFF

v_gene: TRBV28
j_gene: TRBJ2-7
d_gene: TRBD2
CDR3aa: CASGRARLYEQYF

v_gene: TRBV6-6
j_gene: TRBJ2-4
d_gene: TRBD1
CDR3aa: CASGPGGRRVKNIQYF

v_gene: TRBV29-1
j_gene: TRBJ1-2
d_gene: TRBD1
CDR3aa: CSVVPGTGAYGYTF

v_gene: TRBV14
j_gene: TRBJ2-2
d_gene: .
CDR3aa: CASSQVDYDTGELFF

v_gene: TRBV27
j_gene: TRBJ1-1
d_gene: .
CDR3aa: CASSLFMNTEAFF

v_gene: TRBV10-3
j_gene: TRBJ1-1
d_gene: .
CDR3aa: CAISDSGGRALTEAFF

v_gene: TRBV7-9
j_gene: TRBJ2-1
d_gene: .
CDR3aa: CASSQGLHNEQFF

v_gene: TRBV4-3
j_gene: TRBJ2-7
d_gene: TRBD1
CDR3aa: CASSQTGTGVGVDEQYF

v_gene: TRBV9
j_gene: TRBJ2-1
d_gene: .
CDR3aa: CASSSSGTAYNEQFF

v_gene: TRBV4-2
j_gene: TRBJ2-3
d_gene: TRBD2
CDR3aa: CASSQDGTSGSLTDTQYF

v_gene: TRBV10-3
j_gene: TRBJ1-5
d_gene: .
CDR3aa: CAISESGRVPPNQPQHF

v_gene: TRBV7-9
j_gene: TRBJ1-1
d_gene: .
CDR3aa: CASSLAGLNTEAFF

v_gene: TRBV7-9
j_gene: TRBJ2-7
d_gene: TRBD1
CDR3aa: CASSGTGGYEQYF

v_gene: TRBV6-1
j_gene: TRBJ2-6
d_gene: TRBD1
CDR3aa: CASSASGTGSSGANVLTF

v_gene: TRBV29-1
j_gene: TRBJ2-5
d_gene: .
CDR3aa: CSVEDTGQYF

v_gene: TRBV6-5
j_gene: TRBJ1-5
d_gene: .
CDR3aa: CASSYGPRNQPQHF

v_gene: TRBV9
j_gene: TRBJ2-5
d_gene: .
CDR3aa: CASSPRDGKETQYF

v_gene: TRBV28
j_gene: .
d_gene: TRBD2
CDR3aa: CASSSPTSGRAYEQYF

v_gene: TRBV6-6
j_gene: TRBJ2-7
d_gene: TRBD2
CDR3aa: CASRSGRGEQYF

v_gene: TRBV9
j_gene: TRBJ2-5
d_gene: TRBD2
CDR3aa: CASSGGGGETQYF

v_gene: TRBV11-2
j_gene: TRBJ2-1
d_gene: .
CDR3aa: CASSLVDLRSEQFF

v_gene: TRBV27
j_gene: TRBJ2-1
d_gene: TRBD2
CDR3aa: CASSLGTSGRAGEQFF

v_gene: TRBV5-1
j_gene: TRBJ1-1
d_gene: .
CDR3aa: CASRLLPNMNTEAFF

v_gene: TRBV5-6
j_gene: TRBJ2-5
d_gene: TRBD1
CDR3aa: CASSSGGETQYF

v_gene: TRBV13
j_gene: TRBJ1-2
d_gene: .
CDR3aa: CASSLGRPGAVYGYTF

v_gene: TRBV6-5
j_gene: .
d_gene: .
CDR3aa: CASSYKGESYEQYF